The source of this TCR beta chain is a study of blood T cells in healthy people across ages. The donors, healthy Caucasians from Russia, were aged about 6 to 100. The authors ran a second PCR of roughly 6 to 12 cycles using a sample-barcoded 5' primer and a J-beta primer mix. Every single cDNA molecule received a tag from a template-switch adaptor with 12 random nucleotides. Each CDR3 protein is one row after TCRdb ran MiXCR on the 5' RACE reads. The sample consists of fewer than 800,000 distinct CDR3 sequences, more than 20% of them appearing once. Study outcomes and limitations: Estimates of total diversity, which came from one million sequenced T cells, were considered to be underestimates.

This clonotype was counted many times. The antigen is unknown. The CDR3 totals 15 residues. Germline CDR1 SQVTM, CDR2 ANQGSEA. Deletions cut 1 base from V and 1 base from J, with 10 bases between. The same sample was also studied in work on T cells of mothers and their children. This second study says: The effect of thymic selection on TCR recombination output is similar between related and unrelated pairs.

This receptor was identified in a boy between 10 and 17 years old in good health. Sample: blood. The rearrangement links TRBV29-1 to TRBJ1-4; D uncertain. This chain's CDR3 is CSVEGGPGTNEKLFF. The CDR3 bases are TGCAGCGTTGAAGGCGGGCCTGGAACTAATGAAAAACTGTTTTTT.